This TCR beta chain was retrieved from a study of T cell responses to AZD1222 COVID-19 vaccine. Trimming stripped 0 bases from V and 2 bases from J, with 8 bases between. The CDR3 runs to 15 residues. The germline gives CDR1 GTSNPN, CDR2 SVGIG (reference sequence). As to this clone: The target antigen is unknown.

Overall study results and limits: There were mostly white British donors and more females than males, and clonal diversity was possibly underestimated. No repertoire was sampled before or during the peak T cell response, only after it. Two AZD1222 doses significantly raised spike-specific TCR breadth and depth over controls.

Pooling of second doses given at about 4 or about 12 weeks was done. The data were produced by immunoSEQ multiplex PCR, yet TCRdb's version contains in-frame clones alone and is incomplete. The repertoire holds tens of thousands of clones, with 85% to 90% as singletons. The rearrangement joins TRBV30 to TRBJ2-6; D perhaps matches TRBD1 (5 bases). This material consisted of peripheral blood, taken 28 days after the second AZD1222 dose. This receptor was identified in an adult who received the AZD1222 COVID-19 vaccine. CDR3 in DNA: TGTGCCTGGAGTGTAGGGGTTACTGGGGCCAACGTCCTGACTTTC. It codes for CAWSVGVTGANVLTF.